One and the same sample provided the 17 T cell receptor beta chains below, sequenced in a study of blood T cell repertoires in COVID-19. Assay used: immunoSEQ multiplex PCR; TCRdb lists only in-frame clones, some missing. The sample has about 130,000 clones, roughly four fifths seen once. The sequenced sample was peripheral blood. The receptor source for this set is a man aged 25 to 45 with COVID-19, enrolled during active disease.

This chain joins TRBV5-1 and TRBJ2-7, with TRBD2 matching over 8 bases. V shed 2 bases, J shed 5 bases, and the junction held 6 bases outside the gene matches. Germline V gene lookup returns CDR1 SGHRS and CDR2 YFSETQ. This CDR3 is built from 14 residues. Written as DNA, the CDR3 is TGCGCCAGCAGCTTCGGGAGGGCCGGAGACGAGCAGTACTTC. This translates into CASSFGRAGDEQYF.

CDR3 nucleotides: TGTGCCAGCAAGAGCCTCAGGACTAGCGGCCCCACCGGGGAGCTGTTTTTT. This translates into CASKSLRTSGPTGELFF. This sequence joins TRBV7-9 and TRBJ2-2, with 10 positions matching TRBD2. V dropped 7 bases and J dropped 4; count of bases not matched to a gene: 12. CDR3 length: 17 amino acids. In germline, CDR1 is SEHNR, CDR2 FQNEAQ (reference sequence).

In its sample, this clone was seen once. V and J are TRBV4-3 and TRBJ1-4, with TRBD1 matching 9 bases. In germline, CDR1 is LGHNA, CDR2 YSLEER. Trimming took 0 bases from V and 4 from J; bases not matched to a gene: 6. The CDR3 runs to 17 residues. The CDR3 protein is CASSQDRGTGFNEKLFF. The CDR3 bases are TGCGCCAGCAGCCAAGATCGTGGGACAGGGTTTAATGAAAAACTGTTTTTT.

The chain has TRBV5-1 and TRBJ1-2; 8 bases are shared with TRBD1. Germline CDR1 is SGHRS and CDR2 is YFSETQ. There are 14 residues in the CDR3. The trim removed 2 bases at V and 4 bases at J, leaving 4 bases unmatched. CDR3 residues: CASSFLGQGYGYTF. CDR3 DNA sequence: TGCGCCAGCAGCTTCCTCGGACAGGGCTATGGCTACACCTTC.

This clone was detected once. The chain's CDR3 is CASSLIPATGSFTEAFF. CDR3 coding DNA: TGTGCCAGCAGTTTAATCCCCGCGACAGGGTCTTTCACTGAAGCTTTCTTT. The chain uses TRBV27 and TRBJ1-1; 7 nucleotides line up with TRBD1. V lost 2 bases, J lost 4 bases, and 13 bases stayed unmatched. The CDR3 has 17 amino acids. CDR1 is MNHEY and CDR2 is SMNVEV in the germline V gene (reference sequence).

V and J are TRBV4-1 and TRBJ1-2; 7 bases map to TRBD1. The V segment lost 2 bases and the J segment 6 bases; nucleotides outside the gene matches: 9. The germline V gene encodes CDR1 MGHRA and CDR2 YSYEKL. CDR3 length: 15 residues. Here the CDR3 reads CASSQTQGLGNGYTF. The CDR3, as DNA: TGCGCCAGCAGCCAAACACAGGGGCTCGGGAATGGCTACACCTTC.

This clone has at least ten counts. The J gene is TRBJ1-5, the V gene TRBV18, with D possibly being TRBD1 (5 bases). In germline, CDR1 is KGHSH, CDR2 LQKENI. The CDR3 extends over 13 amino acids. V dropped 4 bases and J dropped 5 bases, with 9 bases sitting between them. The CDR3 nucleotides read TGTGCCAGCTCACAGGGGAATGATCAGCCCCAGCATTTT. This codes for CASSQGNDQPQHF. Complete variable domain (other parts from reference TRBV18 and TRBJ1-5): NAGVMQNPRHLVRRRGQEARLRCSPMKGHSHVYWYRQLPEEGLKFMVYLQKENIIDESGMPKERFSAEFPKEGPSILRIQQVVRGDSAAYFCASSQGNDQPQHFGDGTRLSIL.

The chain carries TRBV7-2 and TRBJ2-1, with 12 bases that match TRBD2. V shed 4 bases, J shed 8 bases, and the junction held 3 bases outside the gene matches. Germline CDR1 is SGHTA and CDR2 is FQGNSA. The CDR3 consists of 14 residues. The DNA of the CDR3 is TGTGCCAGCAGCTCTAGCGGGGGGGTCGATGAGCAGTTCTTC. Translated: CASSSSGGVDEQFF.

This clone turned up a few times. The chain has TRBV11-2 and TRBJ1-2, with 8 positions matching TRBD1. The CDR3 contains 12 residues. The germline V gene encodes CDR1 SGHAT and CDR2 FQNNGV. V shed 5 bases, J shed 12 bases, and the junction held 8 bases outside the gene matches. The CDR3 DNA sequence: TGTGCCAGCAGCCAGCAGGGGGCGCGGGACACCTTC. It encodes CASSQQGARDTF.

The CDR3 sequence is CASSLNQEEQFF. In DNA form, the CDR3 reads TGTGCCAGCAGCTTAAATCAGGAAGAGCAGTTCTTC. The chain uses TRBV7-3 and TRBJ2-1, with D uncertain. V gave up 1 base and J gave up 10 bases, with 8 bases separating them. The CDR3 totals 12 residues. Germline loops: CDR1 SGHTA, CDR2 FQGTGA.

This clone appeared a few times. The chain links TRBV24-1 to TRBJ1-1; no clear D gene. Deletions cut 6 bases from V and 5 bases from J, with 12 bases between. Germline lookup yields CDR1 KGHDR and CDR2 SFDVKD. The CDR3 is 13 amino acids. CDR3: CATSRYGDTEAFF. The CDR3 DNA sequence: TGTGCCACCAGTCGATACGGGGATACTGAAGCTTTCTTT.

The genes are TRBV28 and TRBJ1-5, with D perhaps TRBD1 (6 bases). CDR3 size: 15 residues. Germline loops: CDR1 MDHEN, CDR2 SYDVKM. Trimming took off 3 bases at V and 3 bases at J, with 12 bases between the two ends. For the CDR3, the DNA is TGTGCCAGCAGTTTCTCCGGACAGTACAATCAGCCCCAGCATTTT. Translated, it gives CASSFSGQYNQPQHF.

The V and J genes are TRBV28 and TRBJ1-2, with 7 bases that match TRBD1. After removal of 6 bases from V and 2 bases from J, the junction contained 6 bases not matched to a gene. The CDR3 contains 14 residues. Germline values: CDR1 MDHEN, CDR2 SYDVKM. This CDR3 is CASREGARNYGYTF. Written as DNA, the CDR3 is TGTGCCAGCAGAGAGGGGGCGCGGAACTATGGCTACACCTTC.

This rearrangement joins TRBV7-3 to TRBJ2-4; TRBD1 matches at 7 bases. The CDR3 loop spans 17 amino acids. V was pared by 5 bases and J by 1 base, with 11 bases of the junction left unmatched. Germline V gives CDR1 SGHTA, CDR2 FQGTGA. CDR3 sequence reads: CASSASTGPDAKNIQYF. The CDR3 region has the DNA TGTGCCAGCAGCGCATCGACAGGGCCAGATGCCAAAAACATTCAGTACTTC.

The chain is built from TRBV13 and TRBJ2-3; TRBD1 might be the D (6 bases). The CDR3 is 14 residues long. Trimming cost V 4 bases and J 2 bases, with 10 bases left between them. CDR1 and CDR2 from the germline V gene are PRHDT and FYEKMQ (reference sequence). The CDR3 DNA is TGTGCCAGCAGCTCGACAGGAGACACAGATACGCAGTATTTT. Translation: CASSSTGDTDTQYF.

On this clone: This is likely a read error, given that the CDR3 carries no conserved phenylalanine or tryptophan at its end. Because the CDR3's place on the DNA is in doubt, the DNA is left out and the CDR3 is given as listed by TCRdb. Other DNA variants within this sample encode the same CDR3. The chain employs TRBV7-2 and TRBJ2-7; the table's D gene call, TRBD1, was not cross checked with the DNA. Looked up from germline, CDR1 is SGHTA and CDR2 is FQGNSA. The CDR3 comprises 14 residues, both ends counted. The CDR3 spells CASSTSPARQGPPS.

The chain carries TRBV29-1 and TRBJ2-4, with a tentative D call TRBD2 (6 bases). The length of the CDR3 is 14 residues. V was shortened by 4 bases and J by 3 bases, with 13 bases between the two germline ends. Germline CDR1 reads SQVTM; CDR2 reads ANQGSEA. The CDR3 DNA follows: TGCAGCGTTGTGGGGGGTAGTATCAAAAACATTCAGTACTTC. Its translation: CSVVGGSIKNIQYF.